These T cell receptor beta chains were read from a single sample in a study of CXCR3-negative and CXCR3-positive naive CD8 T cells. One entry per CDR3 protein, without DNA, is what TCRdb gives after re-calling the 5' RACE reads. The table gives 5,000 to 6,500 distinct CDR3 sequences; the top ten clones make up about 1.5% of it. Material for sequencing was naive CXCR3+ CD8+ T cells from blood. All receptors derive from a human donor in good health. Some clones in this sample may be carry-over from other donors' samples. Both conserved end residues are part of each CDR3. Some rows mark clone size as missing; the rest say once, few, many or name a class of expanded clone.

V	size	length	J	CDR3
TRBV5-1	-	15	TRBJ2-1	CASSSGTGEDYEQFF
TRBV6-2/TRBV6-3	-	18	TRBJ2-7	CASSLRLAGEGVIYEQYF
TRBV29-1	medium-sized	12	TRBJ2-3	CSVETFTDTQYF
TRBV6-5	medium-sized	14	TRBJ2-4	CASSPGAGGNIQYF
TRBV7-3	-	15	TRBJ1-2	CASSLTGETNYGYTF
TRBV25-1	-	15	TRBJ1-1	CASRGNRALNTEAFF
TRBV12-3/TRBV12-4	medium-sized	13	TRBJ1-1	CASSLILNTEAFF
TRBV4-3	medium-sized	15	TRBJ1-1	CASSQMTGLGTEAFF
TRBV10-3	medium-sized	15	TRBJ2-7	CAISEAGETTYEQYF
TRBV5-1	medium-sized	17	TRBJ2-7	CASSSGTGGENGYEQYF
TRBV7-8	-	13	TRBJ2-3	CASSSDLTDTQYF
TRBV24-1	medium-sized	20	TRBJ2-6	CATSTSALRDTTSGANVLTF
TRBV20-1	-	16	TRBJ2-1	CSANTGAGGPHNEQFF
TRBV12-3/TRBV12-4	medium-sized	13	TRBJ1-1	CASSLGHNTEAFF
TRBV20-1	-	15	TRBJ2-3	CSASGGTSGMDTQYF
TRBV29-1	medium-sized	14	TRBJ2-1	CSVEAVGQNNEQFF
TRBV4-3	medium-sized	17	TRBJ1-5	CASSQGVEGSSNQPQHF
TRBV29-1	-	17	TRBJ2-3	CSVSAFRGGRDTDTQYF
TRBV12-3/TRBV12-4	medium-sized	12	TRBJ2-1	CASSFLGNEQFF
TRBV3-1	medium-sized	13	TRBJ2-1	CASSYPWTEEQFF
TRBV29-1	medium-sized	13	TRBJ2-2	CSVTSGRAGELFF
TRBV12-3/TRBV12-4	medium-sized	12	TRBJ1-1	CASSSHGPEAFF
TRBV5-1	medium-sized	13	TRBJ2-7	CASSQENSYEQYF
TRBV5-1	-	14	TRBJ2-1	CASSPRTGEGEQFF
TRBV7-8	-	15	TRBJ2-1	CASSLERLNYNEQFF
TRBV13	medium-sized	14	TRBJ2-1	CASWTAGSYNEQFF
TRBV28	-	16	TRBJ2-1	CASSLGLASGTNEQFF
TRBV7-9	medium-sized	15	TRBJ1-5	CASSSRGDSPQPQHF